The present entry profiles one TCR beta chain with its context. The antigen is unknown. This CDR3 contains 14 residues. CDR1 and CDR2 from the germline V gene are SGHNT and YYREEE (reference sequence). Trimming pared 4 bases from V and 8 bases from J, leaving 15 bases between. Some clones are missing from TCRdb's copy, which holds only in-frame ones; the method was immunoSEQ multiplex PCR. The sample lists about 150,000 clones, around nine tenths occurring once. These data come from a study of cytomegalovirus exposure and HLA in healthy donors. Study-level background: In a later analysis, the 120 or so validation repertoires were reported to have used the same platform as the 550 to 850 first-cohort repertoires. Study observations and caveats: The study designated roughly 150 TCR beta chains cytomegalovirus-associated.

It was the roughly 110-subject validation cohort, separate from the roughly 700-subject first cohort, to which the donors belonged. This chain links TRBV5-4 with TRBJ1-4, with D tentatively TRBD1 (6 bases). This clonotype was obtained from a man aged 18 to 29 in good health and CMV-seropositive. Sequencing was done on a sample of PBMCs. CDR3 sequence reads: CASSDRQVSEKLFF. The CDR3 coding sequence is TGTGCCAGCAGCGATCGACAGGTTTCGGAAAAACTGTTTTTT.